What follows are 30 T cell receptor beta chains derived from one specimen sequenced in a study of OX40 agonist ivuxolimab in advanced cancers. Measured with immunoSEQ multiplex PCR; TCRdb has only the in-frame clones, and not every one. This sample carries about 7,000 clones, roughly 70% of them seen once, and the ten largest clones take more than 35%. The sample consisted of CD4+ or CD8+ T cells sorted from blood, taken in a trial of the OX40 agonist ivuxolimab. The source of these receptors is an adult with an advanced solid tumor such as melanoma, head and neck, liver or kidney cancer.

The gene calls are TRBV27 and TRBJ2-7; 8 bases line up with TRBD2. The germline V gene encodes CDR1 MNHEY and CDR2 SMNVEV (reference sequence). Trimming cost V 5 bases and J 2 bases; bases outside gene matches: 20. The CDR3 is 19 residues long. The CDR3 DNA follows: TGTGCCAGCAGTCCGGGACTAGTGGGCCAGCACACCCGACCCTACGAGCAGTACTTC. It codes for CASSPGLVGQHTRPYEQYF.

This rearrangement joins TRBV7-2 to TRBJ1-5; possibly TRBD1 for D (5 bases). Germline CDR1 is SGHTA and CDR2 is FQGNSA. V lost 0 bases to trimming and J lost 4 bases, with 10 bases between them. There are 15 residues in the CDR3. The CDR3 sequence: CASSLAGQINQPQHF. In DNA form, the CDR3 reads TGTGCCAGCAGCTTAGCGGGGCAGATAAATCAGCCCCAGCATTTT.

V is TRBV28 and J is TRBJ1-1; 7 bases map to TRBD1. CDR3 length: 17 residues. Looked up from germline, CDR1 is MDHEN and CDR2 is SYDVKM. Trimming took 6 bases from V and 0 from J; bases not matched to a gene: 13. The CDR3 region is CASRKEDRMWVNTEAFF. The CDR3 DNA reads TGTGCCAGCAGGAAAGAGGACAGGATGTGGGTGAACACTGAAGCTTTCTTT.

V is TRBV14 and J is TRBJ2-3; TRBD2 matches at 9 bases. The length of the CDR3 is 12 residues. V dropped 6 bases and J dropped 5; count of bases not matched to a gene: 0. Germline-derived CDR1 and CDR2 are SGHDN and FVKESK. The CDR3 loop reads CASRLAGDTQYF. CDR3 DNA: TGTGCCAGCAGACTAGCGGGAGATACGCAGTATTTT.

The gene calls are TRBV5-1 and TRBJ1-2; TRBD1 matches at 7 bases. V shed 4 bases and J 4 bases; nucleotides not matched to a gene: 7. This CDR3 contains 14 residues. Germline V gene data show CDR1 as SGHRS and CDR2 as YFSETQ. CDR3 sequence: CASSVIAGGYGYTF. The CDR3 DNA sequence: TGCGCCAGCAGCGTCATCGCAGGGGGCTATGGCTACACCTTC.

J is TRBJ2-7 and V is TRBV28; TRBD1 aligns across 9 bases. The V segment lost 5 bases and the J segment 3 bases; nucleotides outside the gene matches: 5. Germline values: CDR1 MDHEN, CDR2 SYDVKM. This CDR3 spans 14 amino acids. The CDR3 nucleotides read TGTGCCAGCAGTCTACAGGACAGGGGCTACGAGCAGTACTTC. Protein sequence: CASSLQDRGYEQYF.

The chain has TRBV7-9 and TRBJ2-3; D possibly corresponds to TRBD2 (6 bases). Germline lookup yields CDR1 SEHNR and CDR2 FQNEAQ (reference sequence). The length of the CDR3 is 17 residues. V was pared by 1 base and J by 0 bases, with 14 bases between. This CDR3 is CASSLEWLARSTDTQYF. CDR3 DNA: TGTGCCAGCAGCTTAGAATGGCTAGCGAGAAGCACAGATACGCAGTATTTT.

This chain connects TRBV7-6 to TRBJ2-1; 7 bases fit TRBD1. V was clipped by 5 bases and J by 7 bases; unmatched bases: 2. The CDR3 consists of 12 residues. The germline gives CDR1 SGHVS, CDR2 FNYEAQ. The CDR3 loop reads CASSIQGNEQFF. In nucleotides, the CDR3 is TGTGCCAGCAGCATACAGGGGAATGAGCAGTTCTTC.

This clone was observed once. The rearrangement links TRBV27 to TRBJ2-2; D is unclear. V dropped 10 bases and J dropped 1 base, with 10 bases sitting between them. This CDR3 has 13 residues. Germline V CDR1 and CDR2: MNHEY, SMNVEV (reference sequence). CDR3 amino acids: CATFSGNTGELFF. The CDR3 DNA reads as TGTGCCACCTTCTCGGGGAACACCGGGGAGCTGTTTTTT.

This rearrangement joins TRBV21-1 to TRBJ2-1; the table names TRBD2, a call not compared with the DNA. TRBV21-1 is a known pseudogene. The CDR3 runs 21 residues. The CDR3 here is CASSKAGGKAGGPGSYNEQFF. DNA for the CDR3: TGTGCCAGCAGCAAAGCTGGTGGAAAAGCGGGAGGGCCGGGCTCCTACAATGAGCAGTTCTTC.

The gene calls are TRBV30 and TRBJ1-6; D uncertain. CDR1 is GTSNPN, CDR2 SVGIG, per germline (reference sequence). CDR3 length: 15 amino acids. Trimming stripped 4 bases from V and 2 bases from J, with 12 bases between. This CDR3 is CAWKVRRAYNSPLHF. The CDR3 bases are TGTGCCTGGAAAGTAAGGAGGGCCTATAATTCACCCCTCCACTTT.

Comments on this clone: One end of the junction is discordant with germline, which a read error may explain. The sample has other DNA sequences that encode this CDR3 too. CDR3 DNA: TGTGCCAGTAGTGTATATCTCAACAATCAGCCCCAACATTTT. Residues: CASSVYLNNQPQHF. The rearrangement links TRBV19 to TRBJ1-5; no clear D gene. The CDR3 has 14 residues. CDR1 and CDR2 (germline): LNHDA, SQIVND (reference sequence).

This chain joins TRBV9 and TRBJ2-7; 7 nucleotides line up with TRBD2. The CDR3 is 15 amino acids. Trimming at V came to 0 bases and at J to 5 bases, leaving 8 bases not matched to a gene. Per germline, CDR1 SGDLS and CDR2 YYNGEE. The CDR3 sequence: CASSVDAGELHEQYF. CDR3 coding DNA: TGTGCCAGCAGCGTAGACGCGGGAGAATTGCACGAGCAGTACTTC. Full variable domain (outside the CDR3, taken from reference TRBV9 and TRBJ2-7): DSGVTQTPKHLITATGQRVTLRCSPRSGDLSVYWYQQSLDQGLQFLIQYYNGEERAKGNILERFSAQQFPDLHSELNLSSLELGDSALYFCASSVDAGELHEQYFGPGTRLTVT.

In this sample, this clone is medium-sized. The chain uses TRBV6-5 and TRBJ2-5; D call uncertain. The CDR3 loop spans 12 amino acids. CDR1 is MNHEY, CDR2 SVGAGI, per germline. V shed 6 bases and J shed 0 bases, with 5 bases lying between them. The CDR3 is CASRSDQETQYF. As DNA, the CDR3 is TGTGCCAGCAGGTCAGACCAAGAGACCCAGTACTTC.

V and J are TRBV28 and TRBJ1-2, with D perhaps matching TRBD1 (5 bases). Germline CDR1 MDHEN, CDR2 SYDVKM. The length of the CDR3 is 14 residues. V shed 5 bases and J shed 3 bases, with 13 bases lying between them. Written as DNA, the CDR3 is TGTGCCAGCAGTCCGCCGGCAGGGCACTATGGCTACACCTTC. It specifies CASSPPAGHYGYTF.

The rearrangement uses TRBV5-6 and TRBJ2-1; 10 bases map to TRBD2. The V segment lost 0 bases and the J segment 4 bases; nucleotides outside the gene matches: 1. The germline CDR1 and CDR2 sequences are SGHDT and YYEEEE. The CDR3 runs to 15 residues. CDR3 sequence (DNA): TGTGCCAGCAGCTTGGCTAGCGGGAGTTACAATGAGCAGTTCTTC. Protein: CASSLASGSYNEQFF.

The rearrangement joins TRBV4-1 to TRBJ2-2; D tentatively reads TRBD1 or TRBD2 (6 bases each). This CDR3 is built from 16 residues. From germline, CDR1 is MGHRA and CDR2 YSYEKL. The V end lost 0 bases, the J end lost 6 bases, and 14 bases lay between the germline ends. Here the CDR3 reads CASSQDLGASAGELFF. CDR3 DNA: TGCGCCAGCAGCCAAGATTTGGGGGCTAGCGCCGGGGAGCTGTTTTTT.

The chain links TRBV29-1 to TRBJ2-7; no clear D. The germline CDR1 and CDR2 sequences are SQVTM and ANQGSEA. CDR3 length: 14 amino acids. V was cut by 4 bases and J by 0 bases, with 13 bases left in between. The CDR3 nucleotides read TGCAGCGTTGTAGGGATACCGCGCTCCTACGAGCAGTACTTC. Translated, it gives CSVVGIPRSYEQYF.

The chain uses TRBV28 and TRBJ1-1, with 9 bases identical to TRBD1. Germline lookup yields CDR1 MDHEN and CDR2 SYDVKM. The CDR3 is 15 residues long. V trimming: 6 bases; J trimming: 2 bases; junction bases outside the gene matches: 7. This CDR3 reads CASSRQGVENTEAFF. In nucleotides, the CDR3 is TGTGCCAGCAGCCGACAGGGGGTTGAAAACACTGAAGCTTTCTTT.

The chain carries TRBV28 and TRBJ2-4; unclear D gene. Germline CDR1 is MDHEN and CDR2 is SYDVKM. Trimming shortened V by 2 bases and J by 14 bases, and 16 bases separated the two germline ends. This CDR3 is 13 amino acids long. CDR3 DNA: TGTGCCAGCAGTTTAAAGGGCCCGGGCTTTGAGTACTTC. Protein: CASSLKGPGFEYF.

The chain couples TRBV11-2 to TRBJ2-5; perhaps TRBD2 as D (6 bases). V lost 5 bases to trimming and J lost 2 bases, with 15 bases between them. CDR1 SGHAT and CDR2 FQNNGV come from the germline V gene. The CDR3 runs to 15 residues. CDR3 bases: TGTGCCAGCAGCCAAACCGGGACTCAACAAGAGACCCAGTACTTC. As protein: CASSQTGTQQETQYF.

The chain is built from TRBV19 and TRBJ2-7, with D possibly TRBD2 on 6 matching bases. The CDR3 length is 15 residues. The ends were cut back, 6 bases at V and 1 base at J, with 16 bases in the middle. CDR1 LNHDA and CDR2 SQIVND come from the germline V gene (reference sequence). The CDR3 loop is CASRAGGGRSYEQYF. The CDR3 bases are TGTGCCAGTAGGGCCGGGGGTGGCCGATCCTACGAGCAGTACTTC.

The chain combines TRBV19 with TRBJ2-7; D is unresolved. V shed 6 bases and J shed 3 bases, with 12 bases lying between them. Germline V CDR1 and CDR2: LNHDA, SQIVND (reference sequence). There are 13 residues in the CDR3. The CDR3 reads CASSISDFYEQYF. The DNA of the CDR3 is TGTGCCAGTAGCATTTCGGATTTCTACGAGCAGTACTTC.

This clone was counted between two and nine times. This rearrangement joins TRBV29-1 to TRBJ2-2; D ambiguous. This CDR3 spans 11 amino acids. The germline V and J ends were trimmed by 5 bases and 2 bases, with 3 bases remaining between them. Germline V gives CDR1 SQVTM, CDR2 ANQGSEA. The chain's CDR3 is CSVRNTGELFF. In nucleotides, the CDR3 is TGCAGCGTTCGAAACACCGGGGAGCTGTTTTTT.

The CDR3 bases are TGTGCCAGCAGCCCAAGCGGGGTTGAATATGGCTACACCTTC. It translates to CASSPSGVEYGYTF. The J gene is TRBJ1-2, the V gene TRBV9; D not resolved. The ends were cut back, 4 bases at V and 5 bases at J, with 15 bases in the middle. This CDR3 comprises 14 residues. Germline assignment: CDR1 SGDLS and CDR2 YYNGEE.

The table lists this clone with a count of one. This rearrangement joins TRBV27 to TRBJ2-1; possible D gene TRBD2, 5 bases. Germline lookup yields CDR1 MNHEY and CDR2 SMNVEV (reference sequence). The V and J ends lost 1 base and 9 bases respectively, with 13 bases between them. The CDR3 contains 14 residues. The CDR3 DNA reads as TGTGCCAGCAGTTTATTATTGAGCGGAGGTGAGCAGTTCTTC. Translating gives CASSLLLSGGEQFF.

The chain combines TRBV10-1 with TRBJ2-7, with TRBD1 matching over 8 bases. Germline CDR1 and CDR2: WNHNN and SYGVQD (reference sequence). The junction had 10 bases not matched to a gene; V was cut back by 4 bases and J by 2 bases. There are 16 residues in the CDR3. The CDR3 loop reads CASSGVGQGLTYEQYF. The CDR3, as DNA: TGCGCCAGCAGTGGCGTCGGACAGGGCCTAACCTACGAGCAGTACTTC.

The chain employs TRBV7-8 and TRBJ2-1; D uncertain. V was clipped by 1 base and J by 0 bases, with 10 bases between them. The germline V gene encodes CDR1 SGHVS and CDR2 FQNEAQ. The CDR3 contains 16 residues. In DNA, the CDR3 is TGTGCCAGCAGCTTAGGGGTTCTAAGCTCCTACAATGAGCAGTTCTTC. Translation: CASSLGVLSSYNEQFF.

This clone appeared a single time. The chain links TRBV28 to TRBJ2-1; weak D call: TRBD2 (6 bases). Trimming shortened V by 7 bases and J by 0 bases, and 13 bases separated the two germline ends. Germline CDR1 and CDR2: MDHEN and SYDVKM. There are 15 residues in the CDR3. Here the CDR3 reads CASNPSGHSYNEQFF. The CDR3 DNA reads TGTGCCAGCAACCCCAGCGGGCACTCCTACAATGAGCAGTTCTTC.

Written as DNA, the CDR3 is TGTGCCAGCAGCCTAGGACTAGCGGGCGAGAGAGATACGCAGTATTTT. Its protein product is CASSLGLAGERDTQYF. The chain employs TRBV11-2 and TRBJ2-3; 11 bases fit TRBD2. After removal of 5 bases from V and 5 bases from J, the junction contained 9 bases not matched to a gene. Looked up from germline, CDR1 is SGHAT and CDR2 is FQNNGV. The CDR3 has 16 residues.